The 14 T cell receptor beta chains given below trace back to one sample, sequenced in a study of blood T cell repertoires in COVID-19. This table comes from immunoSEQ multiplex PCR, and its TCRdb copy is limited to in-frame clones, with some not included. Of around 320,000 clones in the sample, roughly 90% were seen once. The sample was PBMCs or T cells enriched from blood (not recorded which). These receptors originate from a woman between 25 and 40 years old who had been exposed to COVID-19.

This clone was seen only a few times. The chain uses TRBV4-3 and TRBJ1-5; 10 nucleotides line up with TRBD1. The length of the CDR3 is 16 residues. The ends lost 1 base at V and 3 bases at J; junction bases unmatched: 3. Germline CDR1 is LGHNA and CDR2 is YSLEER. The CDR3 is CASSQGTGGANQPQHF. CDR3 bases: TGCGCCAGCAGCCAAGGGACAGGGGGTGCCAATCAGCCCCAGCATTTT.

The gene calls are TRBV6-5 and TRBJ1-3; D gene uncertain. Deletions cut 5 bases from V and 0 bases from J, with 8 bases between. CDR1 is MNHEY, CDR2 SVGAGI, per germline. There are 14 residues in the CDR3. The CDR3 protein is CASSTQSSGNTIYF. The CDR3 DNA follows: TGTGCCAGCAGTACACAGAGCTCTGGAAACACCATATATTTT.

The V and J genes are TRBV6-5 and TRBJ1-1; D remains ambiguous. The CDR3 has 12 residues. Per the germline V gene, CDR1 is MNHEY and CDR2 is SVGAGI. Deletions cut 6 bases from V and 5 bases from J, with 10 bases between. CDR3 coding DNA: TGTGCCAGCAGGCGGGGTAGGACTGAAGCTTTCTTT. Translated: CASRRGRTEAFF.

The chain employs TRBV5-8 and TRBJ2-5, with 10 bases that match TRBD1. The germline CDR1 and CDR2 sequences are SGHTS and YDEGEE. CDR3 length: 15 amino acids. Losses at the gene ends were 2 bases for V and 4 bases for J; bases not matched to a gene: 5. CDR3 bases: TGTGCCAGCAGCTTACCGGGACAGGGGAGAGAGACCCAGTACTTC. It is translated as CASSLPGQGRETQYF.

The rearrangement links TRBV7-9 to TRBJ1-2; TRBD1 aligns across 10 bases. With 4 bases clipped from V and 14 bases from J, the junction kept 7 bases outside the gene matches. The CDR3 runs to 12 residues. Germline assignment: CDR1 SEHNR and CDR2 FQNEAQ (reference sequence). The CDR3 DNA sequence: TGTGCCAGCAGCTGGGGAGGGACAGGGGATACCTTC. Translated, it gives CASSWGGTGDTF.

This sequence joins TRBV19 and TRBJ2-2; 9 bases map to TRBD2. J was trimmed by 7 bases and V by 5 bases; bases with no gene match: 14. This CDR3 contains 17 residues. Germline V gene sequence: CDR1 LNHDA, CDR2 SQIVND (reference sequence). This CDR3 is CASSRWGSGGRSGELFF. The CDR3 DNA reads as TGTGCCAGTAGTCGGTGGGGTAGCGGGGGAAGGAGCGGGGAGCTGTTTTTT.

The chain combines TRBV27 with TRBJ2-3; unclear D gene. The CDR3 length is 14 residues. The germline gives CDR1 MNHEY, CDR2 SMNVEV (reference sequence). The V end lost 6 bases, the J end lost 4 bases, and 14 bases lay between the germline ends. The CDR3 nucleotides read TGTGCCAGCAGATTTCAATGGGCATCAGATACGCAGTATTTT. Translating gives CASRFQWASDTQYF.

V is TRBV5-6 and J is TRBJ1-3; D may be TRBD1 (6 bases). CDR3 size: 16 residues. V dropped 4 bases and J dropped 4 bases, with 18 bases sitting between them. Germline V gene data show CDR1 as SGHDT and CDR2 as YYEEEE. CDR3: CASSNTGMLRGNTIYF. CDR3 nucleotides: TGTGCCAGCAGCAACACAGGGATGCTGAGGGGAAACACCATATATTTT.

The rearrangement joins TRBV5-1 to TRBJ1-1; tentative D call: TRBD1 (5 bases). The CDR3 is 14 residues long. V was trimmed by 4 bases and J by 2 bases, leaving 12 bases between them. Germline CDR1 SGHRS, CDR2 YFSETQ. In nucleotides, the CDR3 is TGCGCCAGCAGCCGCACAACAGGAAACACTGAAGCTTTCTTT. It translates to CASSRTTGNTEAFF.

The chain joins TRBV18 to TRBJ1-2; the D gene is possibly TRBD1 (6 bases). V was clipped by 4 bases and J by 8 bases, with 20 bases between them. This CDR3 is 15 amino acids long. Germline V gives CDR1 KGHSH, CDR2 LQKENI. The CDR3, as DNA: TGTGCCAGCTCACGATCGACAGGCCCATTAGAGGGCTACACCTTC. Translated, it gives CASSRSTGPLEGYTF. The variable domain in full, with the rest retrieved from reference TRBV18 and TRBJ1-2, is NAGVMQNPRHLVRRRGQEARLRCSPMKGHSHVYWYRQLPEEGLKFMVYLQKENIIDESGMPKERFSAEFPKEGPSILRIQQVVRGDSAAYFCASSRSTGPLEGYTFGSGTRLTVV.

DNA of the CDR3: TGTGCCAGCAGTGAAGAGTTCTCTTGGGGGCCGGGTGAGCAGTTCTTC. Encoded protein: CASSEEFSWGPGEQFF. The V call is TRBV6-1, the J call TRBJ2-1; a weak D match, TRBD1 (6 bases). This CDR3 region has 16 residues. Trimming took 1 base from V and 9 from J, leaving 19 bases between them. Per germline, CDR1 MNHNS and CDR2 SASEGT.

The chain links TRBV2 to TRBJ2-5; TRBD2 aligns across 9 bases. Per the germline V gene, CDR1 is SNHLY and CDR2 is FYNNEI. Losses at the gene ends were 6 bases for V and 4 bases for J; bases not matched to a gene: 9. The CDR3 has 15 residues. Here the CDR3 DNA reads TGTGCCAGCAGGGACCTCGCGGGGGGGGGAGAGACCCAGTACTTC. Protein sequence: CASRDLAGGGETQYF.

This rearrangement joins TRBV7-9 to TRBJ2-7; D is undetermined. The CDR3 has 13 residues. V was shortened by 1 base and J by 6 bases, with 10 bases between the two germline ends. The germline CDR1 and CDR2 sequences are SEHNR and FQNEAQ (reference sequence). The CDR3 region is CASSLDWSSEQYF. The CDR3 nucleotides are TGTGCCAGCAGCTTAGATTGGAGTAGCGAGCAGTACTTC.

V is TRBV10-1 and J is TRBJ1-5; 10 positions match TRBD1. V shed 4 bases, J shed 4 bases, and the junction held 4 bases outside the gene matches. The germline V gene has CDR1 WNHNN and CDR2 SYGVQD (reference sequence). The CDR3 runs to 15 residues. For the CDR3, the DNA is TGCGCCAGCAGTGGGGACAGGGGTCGAAATCAGCCCCAGCATTTT. Protein product: CASSGDRGRNQPQHF.